This paragraph reports one T cell receptor beta chain. The data stem from a study of cytotoxic CD8 clonotypes in ibrutinib-treated CLL. TCRdb keeps only in-frame clones here, not all; method: immunoSEQ multiplex PCR. Of about 45,000 clones listed, under 75% are singletons. The CDR3 totals 14 residues. Germline-derived CDR1 and CDR2 are SGHRS and YFSETQ. V dropped 0 bases and J dropped 8 bases, with 11 bases sitting between them. Here the sequenced sample was PBMCs, taken after 12 months of ibrutinib treatment. This clonotype was sampled from a human donor with chronic lymphocytic leukemia. This chain uses TRBV5-1 with TRBJ1-4, with D hard to call. For the CDR3, the DNA is TGCGCCAGCAGCTTGGGCCAGGTGTCCGAAAAACTGTTTTTT. It specifies CASSLGQVSEKLFF. Full variable domain (missing parts from reference TRBV5-1 and TRBJ1-4): KAGVTQTPRYLIKTRGQQVTLSCSPISGHRSVSWYQQTPGQGLQFLFEYFSETQRNKGNFPGRFSGRQFSNSRSEMNVSTLELGDSALYLCASSLGQVSEKLFFGSGTQLSVL.